The TCR beta chain described here comes from a study of post-analysis software for immune sequencing data. Study outcomes and limitations: There was significantly lower normalized Chao1 diversity in multiple sclerosis patients than in controls. Among five TRBV segments more frequent in patients than controls were TRBV5-6, TRBV5-1 and TRBV20-1.

As to this clonotype: Its antigen is as yet unknown.

This CDR3 comprises 13 residues. V was pared by 6 bases and J by 6 bases, with 17 bases between. CDR1 and CDR2 (germline): DFQATT, SNEGSKA (reference sequence). Unique molecular identifiers tagged the TCR beta cDNA libraries. TCRdb redid the calling of the PCR reads with MiXCR, one entry per CDR3 protein. The table lists about 820,000 distinct CDR3 sequences, 53% of them singletons. The rearrangement links TRBV20-1 to TRBJ1-2; tentative D call: TRBD1 (5 bases). The receptor was derived from a girl between 10 and 17 years old with multiple sclerosis. The sample was blood. CDR3 nucleotide sequence: TGCAGTGCCTACTCGGAGGGGAATAATGGCTACACCTTC. It translates to CSAYSEGNNGYTF.